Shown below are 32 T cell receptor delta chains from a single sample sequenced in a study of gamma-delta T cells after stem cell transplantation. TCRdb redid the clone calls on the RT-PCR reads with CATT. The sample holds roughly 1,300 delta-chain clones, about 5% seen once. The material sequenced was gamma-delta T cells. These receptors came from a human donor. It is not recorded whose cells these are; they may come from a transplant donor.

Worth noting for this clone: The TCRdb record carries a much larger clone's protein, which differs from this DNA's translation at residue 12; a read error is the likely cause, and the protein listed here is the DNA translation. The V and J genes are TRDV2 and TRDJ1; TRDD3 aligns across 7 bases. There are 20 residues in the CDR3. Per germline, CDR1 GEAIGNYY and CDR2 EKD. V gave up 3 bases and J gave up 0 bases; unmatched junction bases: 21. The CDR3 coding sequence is TGTGCCTGTGACCCACTCTCTGGCGGGATACAGGACGTCAACACCGATAAACTCATCTTT. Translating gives CACDPLSGGIQDVNTDKLIF.

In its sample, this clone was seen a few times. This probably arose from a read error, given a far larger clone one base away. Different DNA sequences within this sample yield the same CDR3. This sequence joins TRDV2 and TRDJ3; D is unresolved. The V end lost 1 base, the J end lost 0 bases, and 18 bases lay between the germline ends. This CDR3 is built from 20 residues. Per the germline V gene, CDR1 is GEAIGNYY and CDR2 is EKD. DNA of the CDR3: TGTGCCTGTGACACGGTCAAGGGAGGTGTAAGCTCCTGGGACACCCGACAGATGTTTTTC. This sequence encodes CACDTVKGGVSSWDTRQMFF.

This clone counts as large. The CDR3 loop is CAASLSLGARDKLIF. CDR3 sequence (DNA): TGTGCAGCAAGCTTATCACTCGGGGCCCGCGATAAACTCATCTTT. V is TRAV29/DV5 and J is TRDJ1, with D unclear. This CDR3 comprises 15 residues. Trimming took 1 base from V and 4 from J, leaving 17 bases between them. CDR1 is NSMFDY, CDR2 ISSIKDK, per germline.

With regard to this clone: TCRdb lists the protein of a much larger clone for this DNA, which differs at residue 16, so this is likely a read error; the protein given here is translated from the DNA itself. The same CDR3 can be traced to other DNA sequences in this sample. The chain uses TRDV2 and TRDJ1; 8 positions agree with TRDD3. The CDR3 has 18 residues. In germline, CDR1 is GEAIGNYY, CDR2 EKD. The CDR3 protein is CACELLYWGALDTDKPIF. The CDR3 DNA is TGTGCCTGTGAGCTCCTGTACTGGGGGGCCCTGGACACCGATAAACCCATCTTT.

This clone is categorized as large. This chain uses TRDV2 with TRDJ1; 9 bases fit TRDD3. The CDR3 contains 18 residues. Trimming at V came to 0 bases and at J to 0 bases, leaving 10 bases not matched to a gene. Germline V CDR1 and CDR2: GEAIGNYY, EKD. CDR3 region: CACDTLMGIRGDTDKLIF. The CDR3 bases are TGTGCCTGTGACACCCTGATGGGGATACGCGGGGACACCGATAAACTCATCTTT.

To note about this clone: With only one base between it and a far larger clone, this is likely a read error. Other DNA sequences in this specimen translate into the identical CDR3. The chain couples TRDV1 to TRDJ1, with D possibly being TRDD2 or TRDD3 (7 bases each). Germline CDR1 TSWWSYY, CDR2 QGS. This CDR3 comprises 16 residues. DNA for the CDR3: TGTGCTCTCGGGGCATTCCTACTGGGGCCTACGGATAAACTCATCTTT. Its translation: CALGAFLLGPTDKLIF.

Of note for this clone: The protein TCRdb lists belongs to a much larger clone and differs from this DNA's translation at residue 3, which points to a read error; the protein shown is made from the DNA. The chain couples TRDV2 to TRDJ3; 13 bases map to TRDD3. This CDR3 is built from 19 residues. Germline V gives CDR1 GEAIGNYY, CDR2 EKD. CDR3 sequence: CARDSVLGDTRWDTRQMFF. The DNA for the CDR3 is TGTGCCCGTGACTCCGTACTGGGGGATACGCGATGGGACACCCGACAGATGTTTTTC.

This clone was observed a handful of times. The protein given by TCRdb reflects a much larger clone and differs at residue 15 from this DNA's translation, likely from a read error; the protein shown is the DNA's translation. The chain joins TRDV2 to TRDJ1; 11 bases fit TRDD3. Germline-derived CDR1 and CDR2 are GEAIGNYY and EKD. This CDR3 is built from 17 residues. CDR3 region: CACEGLGGGYANDKPIF. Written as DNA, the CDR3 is TGTGCCTGTGAGGGCCTCGGTGGGGGATACGCAAACGATAAACCCATCTTT.

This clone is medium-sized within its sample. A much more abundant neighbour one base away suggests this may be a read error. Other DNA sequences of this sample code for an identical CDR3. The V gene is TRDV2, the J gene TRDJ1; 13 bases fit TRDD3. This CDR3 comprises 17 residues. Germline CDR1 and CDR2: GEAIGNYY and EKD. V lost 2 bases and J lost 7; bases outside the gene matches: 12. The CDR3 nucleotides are TGTGCCTGTGACATCGTTACGACTGGGGGATACGCTGGTAAACTCATCTTT. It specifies CACDIVTTGGYAGKLIF.

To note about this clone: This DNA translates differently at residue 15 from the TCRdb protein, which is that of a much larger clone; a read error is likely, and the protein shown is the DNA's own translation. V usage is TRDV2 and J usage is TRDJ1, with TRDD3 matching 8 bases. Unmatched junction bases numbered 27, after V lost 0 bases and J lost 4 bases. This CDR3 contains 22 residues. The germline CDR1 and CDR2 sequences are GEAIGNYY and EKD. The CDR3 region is CACDTVHPTRLGDGELNDKLIF. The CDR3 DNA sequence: TGTGCCTGTGACACCGTTCATCCTACTCGGTTGGGGGATGGAGAGCTCAACGATAAACTCATCTTT.

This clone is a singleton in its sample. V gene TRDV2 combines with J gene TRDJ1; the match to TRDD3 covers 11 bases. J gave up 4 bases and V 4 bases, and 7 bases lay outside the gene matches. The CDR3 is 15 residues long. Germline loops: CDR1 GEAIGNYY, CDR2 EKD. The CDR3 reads CACESLGDKDDKLIF. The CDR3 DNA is TGTGCCTGTGAATCACTGGGGGATAAGGACGATAAACTCATCTTT.

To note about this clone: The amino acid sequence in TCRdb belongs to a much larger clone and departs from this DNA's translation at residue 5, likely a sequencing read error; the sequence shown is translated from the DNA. For the CDR3, the DNA is TGTGCCTGTGACCCCTTACTGGGGGATCATCACGATAAACTCATCTTT. It is translated as CACDPLLGDHHDKLIF. The genes are TRDV2 and TRDJ1; 10 bases are a match to TRDD3. The CDR3 contains 16 residues. V shed 3 bases, J shed 4 bases, and the junction held 10 bases outside the gene matches. The germline V gene encodes CDR1 GEAIGNYY and CDR2 EKD.

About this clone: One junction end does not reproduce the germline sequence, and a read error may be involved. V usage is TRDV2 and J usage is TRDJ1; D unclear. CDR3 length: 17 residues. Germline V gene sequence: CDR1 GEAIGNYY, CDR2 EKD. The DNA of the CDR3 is TGTGCCCGTGACACCGTTGAGGCCCCCGTTTACACCGATAAACTCATCTTT. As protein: CARDTVEAPVYTDKLIF.

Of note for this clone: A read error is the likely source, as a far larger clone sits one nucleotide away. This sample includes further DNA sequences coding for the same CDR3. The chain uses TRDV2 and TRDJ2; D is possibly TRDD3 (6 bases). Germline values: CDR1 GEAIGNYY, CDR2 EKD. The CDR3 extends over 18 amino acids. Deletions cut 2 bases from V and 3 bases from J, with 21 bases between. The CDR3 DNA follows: TGTGCCTGTGACAAAATGGGTGCTGGGGACACGGTGACAGCACAACTCTTCTTT. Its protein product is CACDKMGAGDTVTAQLFF.

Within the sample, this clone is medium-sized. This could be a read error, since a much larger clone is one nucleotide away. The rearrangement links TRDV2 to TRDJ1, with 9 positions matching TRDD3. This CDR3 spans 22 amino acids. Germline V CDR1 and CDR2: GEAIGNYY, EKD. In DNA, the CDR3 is TGTGCCTGTGACACCGTAAGTGAAAACACTGGGGGACTCCACCCGTACACCGATAAATTCATCTTT. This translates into CACDTVSENTGGLHPYTDKFIF.

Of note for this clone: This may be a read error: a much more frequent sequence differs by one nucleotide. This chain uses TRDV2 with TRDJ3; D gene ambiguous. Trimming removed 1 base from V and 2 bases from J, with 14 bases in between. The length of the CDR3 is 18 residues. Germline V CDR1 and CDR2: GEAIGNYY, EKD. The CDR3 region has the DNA TGTGCCTGTGACACAATGGGACCCAGCCCCTGGGACACCCGACAGATGTTTTTC. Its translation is CACDTMGPSPWDTRQMFF.

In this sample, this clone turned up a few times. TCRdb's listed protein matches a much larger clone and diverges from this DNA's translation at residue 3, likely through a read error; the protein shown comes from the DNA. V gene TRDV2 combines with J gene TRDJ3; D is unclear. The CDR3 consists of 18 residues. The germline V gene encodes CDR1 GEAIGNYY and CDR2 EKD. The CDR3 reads CARDTMGPSSWDTRQMFF. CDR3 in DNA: TGTGCCCGTGACACAATGGGACCCAGCTCCTGGGACACCCGACAGATGTTTTTC.

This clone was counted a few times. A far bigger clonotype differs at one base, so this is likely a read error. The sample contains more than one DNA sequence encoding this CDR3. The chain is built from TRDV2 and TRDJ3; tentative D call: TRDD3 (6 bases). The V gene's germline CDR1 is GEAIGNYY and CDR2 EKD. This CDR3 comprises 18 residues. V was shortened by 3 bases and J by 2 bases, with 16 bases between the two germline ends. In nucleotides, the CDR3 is TGTGCCTGTGACCCTACCGGGGGACAAACCTGGGACACCCGACAGATGTTTTTC. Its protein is CACDPTGGQTWDTRQMFF.

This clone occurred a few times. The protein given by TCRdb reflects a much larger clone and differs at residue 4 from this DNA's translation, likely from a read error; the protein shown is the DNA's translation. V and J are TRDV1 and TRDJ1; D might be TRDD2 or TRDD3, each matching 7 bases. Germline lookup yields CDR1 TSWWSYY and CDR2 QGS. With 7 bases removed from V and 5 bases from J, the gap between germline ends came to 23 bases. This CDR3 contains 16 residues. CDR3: CALEAFLLGPTDKLIF. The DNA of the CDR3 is TGTGCTCTTGAGGCATTCCTACTGGGGCCTACGGATAAACTCATCTTT.

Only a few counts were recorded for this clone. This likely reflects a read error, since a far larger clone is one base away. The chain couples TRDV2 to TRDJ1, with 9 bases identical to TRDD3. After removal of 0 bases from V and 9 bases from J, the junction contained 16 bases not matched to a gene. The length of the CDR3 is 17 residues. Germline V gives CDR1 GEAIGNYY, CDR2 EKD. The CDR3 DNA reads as TGTGCCTGTGACACCTTAAGAAGGCTGGGGGATGAGGGTGAACTCATCTTT. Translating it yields CACDTLRRLGDEGELIF.

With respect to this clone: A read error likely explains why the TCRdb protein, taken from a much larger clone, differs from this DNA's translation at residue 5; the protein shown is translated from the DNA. Here the CDR3 reads CACDMAGEISWDTRQMFF. CDR3 sequence (DNA): TGTGCCTGTGACATGGCTGGGGAAATCTCCTGGGACACCCGACAGATGTTTTTC. The rearrangement links TRDV2 to TRDJ3; D may be TRDD3 (6 bases). V lost 2 bases and J 0 bases, leaving 13 bases between the germline ends. The CDR3 covers 18 residues. Germline V gene lookup returns CDR1 GEAIGNYY and CDR2 EKD.

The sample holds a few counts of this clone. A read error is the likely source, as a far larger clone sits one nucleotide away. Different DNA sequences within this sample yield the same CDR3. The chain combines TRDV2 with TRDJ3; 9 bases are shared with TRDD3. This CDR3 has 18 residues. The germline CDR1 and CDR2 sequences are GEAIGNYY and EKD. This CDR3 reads CACDPTGGQTWDTRQMFF. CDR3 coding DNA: TGTGCCTGTGACCCTACTGGGGGACAAACCTGGGACACCCGACAGATGTTCTTC.

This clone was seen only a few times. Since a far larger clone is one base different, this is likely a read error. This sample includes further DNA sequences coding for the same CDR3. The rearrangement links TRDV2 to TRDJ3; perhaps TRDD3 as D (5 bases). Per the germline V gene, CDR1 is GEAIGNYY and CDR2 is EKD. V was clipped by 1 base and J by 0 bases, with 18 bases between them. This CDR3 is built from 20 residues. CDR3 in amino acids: CACDTVKGGVSSWDTRQMFF. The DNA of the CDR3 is TGTGCCTGTGACACGGTAAAGGGGGGTGTAAGCTCCTGGGACACCCGACAGATGTTTTTC.

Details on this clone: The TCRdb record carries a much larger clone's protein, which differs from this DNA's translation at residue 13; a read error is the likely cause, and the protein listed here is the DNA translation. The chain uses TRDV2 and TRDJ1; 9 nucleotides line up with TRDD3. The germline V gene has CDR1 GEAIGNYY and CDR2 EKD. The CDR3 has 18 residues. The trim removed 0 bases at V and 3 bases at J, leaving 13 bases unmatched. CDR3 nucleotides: TGTGCCTGTGACACCGTGACTGGGGGAGAATCATACGCCGATAAACTCATCTTT. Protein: CACDTVTGGESYADKLIF.

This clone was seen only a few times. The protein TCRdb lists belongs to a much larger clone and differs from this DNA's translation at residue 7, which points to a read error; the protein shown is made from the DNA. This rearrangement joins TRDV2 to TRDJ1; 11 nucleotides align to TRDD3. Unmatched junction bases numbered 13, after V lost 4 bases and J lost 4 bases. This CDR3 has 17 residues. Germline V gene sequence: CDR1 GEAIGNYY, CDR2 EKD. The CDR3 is CACEGLDGGYANDKLIF. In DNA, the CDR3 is TGTGCCTGTGAGGGCCTCGATGGGGGATACGCAAACGATAAACTCATCTTT.

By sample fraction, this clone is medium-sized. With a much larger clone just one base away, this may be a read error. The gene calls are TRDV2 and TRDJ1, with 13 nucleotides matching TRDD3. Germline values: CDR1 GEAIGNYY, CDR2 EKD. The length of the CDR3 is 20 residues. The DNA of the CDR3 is TGTGCCTGTGAACATCTTCTTACTGGGGGATACGCTAGGTACACCGATAGACTCATCTTT. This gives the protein CACEHLLTGGYARYTDRLIF.

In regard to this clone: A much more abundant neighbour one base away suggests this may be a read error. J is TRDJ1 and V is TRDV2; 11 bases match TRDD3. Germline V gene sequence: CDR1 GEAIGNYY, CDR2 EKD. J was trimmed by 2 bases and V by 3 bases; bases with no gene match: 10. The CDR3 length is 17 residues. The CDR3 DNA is TGTGCCTGTGACTCGCTACTGGGGGATATACGGACCGATAAACTCATCTTT. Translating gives CACDSLLGDIRTDKLIF.

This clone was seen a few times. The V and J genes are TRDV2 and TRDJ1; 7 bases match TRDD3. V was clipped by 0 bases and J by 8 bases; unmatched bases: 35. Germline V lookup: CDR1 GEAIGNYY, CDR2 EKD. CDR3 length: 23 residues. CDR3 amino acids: CACDTVPSGGTGERLRGYSKLIF. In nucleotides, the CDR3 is TGTGCCTGTGACACCGTCCCGTCTGGCGGTACTGGGGAACGCCTACGCGGATACTCGAAACTCATCTTT.

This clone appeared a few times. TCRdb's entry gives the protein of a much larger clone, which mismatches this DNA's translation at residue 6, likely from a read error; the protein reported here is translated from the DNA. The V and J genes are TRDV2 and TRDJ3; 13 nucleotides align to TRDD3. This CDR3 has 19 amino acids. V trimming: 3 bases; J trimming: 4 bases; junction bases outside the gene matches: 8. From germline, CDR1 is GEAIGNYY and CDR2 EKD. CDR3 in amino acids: CACDSLLGDTRWDTRQMFF. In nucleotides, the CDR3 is TGTGCCTGTGACTCCTTACTGGGGGATACGCGATGGGACACCCGACAGATGTTTTTC.

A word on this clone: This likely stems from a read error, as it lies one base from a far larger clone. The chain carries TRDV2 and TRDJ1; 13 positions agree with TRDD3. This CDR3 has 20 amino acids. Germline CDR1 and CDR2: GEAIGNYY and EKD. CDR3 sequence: CACDTVPHTGGYGGLDKPIF. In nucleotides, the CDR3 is TGTGCCTGTGACACCGTACCTCATACTGGGGGATACGGTGGGCTCGATAAACCCATCTTT.

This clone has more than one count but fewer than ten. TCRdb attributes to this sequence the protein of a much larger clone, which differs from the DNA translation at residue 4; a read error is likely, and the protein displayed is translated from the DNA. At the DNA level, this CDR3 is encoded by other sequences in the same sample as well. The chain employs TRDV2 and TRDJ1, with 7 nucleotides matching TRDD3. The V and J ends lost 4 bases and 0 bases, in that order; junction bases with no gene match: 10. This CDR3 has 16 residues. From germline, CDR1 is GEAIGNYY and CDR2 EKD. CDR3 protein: CACELLGTLYTDKLIF. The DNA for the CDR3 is TGTGCCTGTGAACTACTGGGGACCCTGTACACCGATAAACTCATCTTT.

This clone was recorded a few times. The CDR3 DNA reads TGTGCCTGTGACACGATTGGGGGCCCCGATAAACTCATCTTT. Encoded protein: CACDTIGGPDKLIF. V is TRDV2 and J is TRDJ1; D is possibly TRDD3 (6 bases). Between the trimmed V and J ends, which lost 1 base and 3 bases, there was a span of 11 bases. CDR1 and CDR2 from the germline V gene are GEAIGNYY and EKD. The CDR3 has 14 residues.